This TCR beta chain was documented in a study of T cell responses to AZD1222 COVID-19 vaccine. General study points: Sampling that yielded the repertoires occurred only after the peak T cell response. Targeting of unmutated variant regions was reportedly seen in nearly half of spike-specific TCRs.

The CDR3 consists of 15 residues. The ends were cut back, 3 bases at V and 9 bases at J, with 15 bases in the middle. Germline V lookup: CDR1 MDHEN, CDR2 SYDVKM. Profiling relied on immunoSEQ multiplex PCR, and the TCRdb table lists in-frame clones only, not all of them. This sample yields 110,000 or so clones, of which approximately 89% are seen a single time; 6.5% belongs to the top ten. Timing groups of about 4 and about 12 weeks for second doses were pooled. To note about this clone: As yet, its antigen is unknown.

This sequence originates from an adult who received the AZD1222 COVID-19 vaccine. The sample here was peripheral blood, taken 28 days after the second AZD1222 dose. The chain carries TRBV28 and TRBJ1-6; no clear D. The CDR3 is CASSFGRTFGSPLHF. The CDR3 bases are TGTGCCAGCAGTTTTGGCAGGACTTTCGGTTCACCCCTCCACTTT. Complete variable domain (other parts from reference TRBV28 and TRBJ1-6): DVKVTQSSRYLVKRTGEKVFLECVQDMDHENMFWYRQDPGLGLRLIYFSYDVKMKEKGDIPEGYSVSREKKERFSLILESASTNQTSMYLCASSFGRTFGSPLHFGNGTRLTVT.